This is a list of T cell receptor beta chains from one sample in a study of CD8+ T cells in alopecia areata. Sequenced by immunoSEQ multiplex PCR; TCRdb stores in-frame clones only, minus some. The table has 95,000 to 100,000 clones, 60% to 65% seen once. This specimen consisted of CD8+ T cells sorted from blood, obtained at week 4, from a patient treated with tofacitinib. Receptor source: a human donor with alopecia areata. The conserved cysteine and the conserved F or W are not part of the CDR3 here.

TRBV29-1	TRBJ1-1	SGVGLNTEAF
TRBV10-3	TRBJ2-3	AISEETSDTQY
TRBV18	TRBJ2-1	ASSTTGASYNEQF
TRBV7-2	TRBJ1-1	ASSPKGVAYTEAF
TRBV7-2	TRBJ2-5	ASSLAIAQGAGETQY
TRBV10-3	TRBJ2-3	AISVTLDRVPDTQY
TRBV30	TRBJ2-7	AWSGRSYEQY
TRBV7-7	TRBJ2-5	ASSWGTNQETQY
TRBV5-1	TRBJ2-3	ASSSTSGGLDTQY
TRBV5-1	TRBJ1-1	ASSLDSSAGAMNTEAF
TRBV27	TRBJ2-7	ASSFVGREQY
TRBV5-1	TRBJ2-1	ASSLSSGAYNEQF
TRBV25-1	TRBJ2-1	ASRAGTGATNEQF
TRBV9	TRBJ2-7	ASSVGQGGYEQY
TRBV7-9	TRBJ2-5	ASSLGGGAQETQY
TRBV7-4	TRBJ1-2	ASSLRSPGQHYGYT
TRBV6-5	TRBJ2-1	ASSYSGLANEQF
TRBV7-8	TRBJ1-5	ASSYPPSGGGPQH
TRBV15	TRBJ2-7	ATSRDLGRNYEQY
TRBV5-1	TRBJ2-1	ASSLTRGRGLEYNEQF
TRBV29-1	TRBJ2-7	SVGWDSYEQY
TRBV29-1	TRBJ2-5	SVEDLGQGSETQY
TRBV13	TRBJ2-2	ASSSRLTGELF
TRBV25-1	TRBJ1-1	ASSPMGGLNTEAF
TRBV14	TRBJ2-2	ASSHLTGATGELF
TRBV5-1	TRBJ2-7	ASGEGSYEQY
TRBV27	TRBJ2-1	ASSFPTAGHYNEQF
TRBV29-1	TRBJ2-2	SVRVRGTGELF
TRBV10-3	TRBJ2-5	AISDGDSGGGRAQY
TRBV5-1	TRBJ2-5	ASSLGTSGKEGKQTQY
TRBV9	TRBJ1-4	ASSEDAGEKLF
TRBV27	TRBJ2-2	ASSLRKGLFTGELF
TRBV9	TRBJ2-7	ASSPRPGQGRIYEQY
TRBV4-3	TRBJ2-7	ASSQDRTAAYEQY
TRBV6-5	TRBJ2-2	ASSSSTGWELF
TRBV4-1	TRBJ2-5	ASSPTGTRGETQY
TRBV28	TRBJ2-7	ASTVSRGIAYEQY
TRBV9	TRBJ2-7	ASSAGLIHEQY
TRBV6-4	TRBJ2-5	ASSDEAGGPETQY
TRBV4-3	TRBJ2-5	ASSQDRTGGFETQY
TRBV9	TRBJ1-3	ASSVGIQSSGNTIY
TRBV25-1	TRBJ2-7	ASSEGYEQY
TRBV21-1	TRBJ1-6	ASSKGAGNSPLH
TRBV4-1	TRBJ2-3	ASSQQPGSSPDTQY
TRBV4-2	TRBJ2-3	ASSQDRVEAQY
TRBV5-6	TRBJ2-3	ASSSAGGGTTDTQY
TRBV21-1	TRBJ2-7	ASSKVRTGSSYEQY